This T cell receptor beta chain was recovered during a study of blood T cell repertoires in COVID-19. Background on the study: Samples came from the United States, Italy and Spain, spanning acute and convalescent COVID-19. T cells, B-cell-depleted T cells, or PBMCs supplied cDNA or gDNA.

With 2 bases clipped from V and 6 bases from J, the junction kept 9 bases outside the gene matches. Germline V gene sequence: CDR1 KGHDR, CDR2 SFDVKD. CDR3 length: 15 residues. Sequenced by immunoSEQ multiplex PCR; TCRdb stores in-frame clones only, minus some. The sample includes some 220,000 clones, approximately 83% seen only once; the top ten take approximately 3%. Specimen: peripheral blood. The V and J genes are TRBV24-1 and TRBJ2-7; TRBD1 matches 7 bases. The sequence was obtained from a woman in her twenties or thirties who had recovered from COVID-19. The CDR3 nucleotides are TGTGCCACCAGTGATTCGGGACAGTCTCCTACCGAGCAGTACTTC. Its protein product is CATSDSGQSPTEQYF.